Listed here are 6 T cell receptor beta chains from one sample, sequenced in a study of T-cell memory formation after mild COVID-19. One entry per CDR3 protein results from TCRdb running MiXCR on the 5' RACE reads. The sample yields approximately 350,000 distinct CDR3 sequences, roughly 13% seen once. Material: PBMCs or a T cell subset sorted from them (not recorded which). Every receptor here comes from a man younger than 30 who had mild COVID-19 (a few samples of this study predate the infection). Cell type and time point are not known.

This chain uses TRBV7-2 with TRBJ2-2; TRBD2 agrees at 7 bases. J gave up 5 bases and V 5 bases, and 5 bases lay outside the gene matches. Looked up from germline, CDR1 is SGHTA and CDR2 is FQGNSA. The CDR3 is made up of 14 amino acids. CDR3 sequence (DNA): TGTGCCAGCAGCAAGGGACTACAAACCGGGGAGCTGTTTTTT. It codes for CASSKGLQTGELFF. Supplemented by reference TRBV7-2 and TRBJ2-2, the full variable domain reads GAGVSQSPSNKVTEKGKDVELRCDPISGHTALYWYRQSLGQGLEFLIYFQGNSAPDKSGLPSDRFSAERTGGSVSTLTIQRTQQEDSAVYLCASSKGLQTGELFFGEGSRLTVL.

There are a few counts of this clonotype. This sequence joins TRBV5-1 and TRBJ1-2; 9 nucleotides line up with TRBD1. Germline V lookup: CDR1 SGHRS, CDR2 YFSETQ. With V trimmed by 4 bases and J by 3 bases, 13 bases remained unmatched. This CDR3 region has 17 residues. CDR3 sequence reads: CASSVQGAQGLDYGYTF. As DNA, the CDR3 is TGCGCCAGCAGCGTACAGGGGGCGCAGGGTCTCGACTATGGCTACACCTTC. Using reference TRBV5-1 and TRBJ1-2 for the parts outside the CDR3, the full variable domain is KAGVTQTPRYLIKTRGQQVTLSCSPISGHRSVSWYQQTPGQGLQFLFEYFSETQRNKGNFPGRFSGRQFSNSRSEMNVSTLELGDSALYLCASSVQGAQGLDYGYTFGSGTRLTVV.

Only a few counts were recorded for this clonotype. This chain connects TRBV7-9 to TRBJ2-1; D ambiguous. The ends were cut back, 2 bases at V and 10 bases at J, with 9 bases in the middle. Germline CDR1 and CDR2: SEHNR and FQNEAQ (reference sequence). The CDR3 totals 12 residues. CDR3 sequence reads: CASSLQVREQFF. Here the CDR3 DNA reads TGTGCCAGCAGCTTACAGGTGCGGGAGCAGTTCTTC.

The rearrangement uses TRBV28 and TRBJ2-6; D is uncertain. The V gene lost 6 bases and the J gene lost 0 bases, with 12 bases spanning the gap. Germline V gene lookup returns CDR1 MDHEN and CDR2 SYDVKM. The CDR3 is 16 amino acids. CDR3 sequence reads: CASSVVRRSGANVLTF. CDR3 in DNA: TGTGCCAGCAGCGTAGTCAGGCGCTCTGGGGCCAACGTCCTGACTTTC.

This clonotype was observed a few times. The CDR3 region is CASSVEGDTEAFF. DNA of the CDR3: TGTGCCAGCAGCGTAGAGGGGGACACTGAAGCTTTCTTT. The rearrangement links TRBV9 to TRBJ1-1; possible D gene TRBD1, 6 bases. There are 13 residues in the CDR3. V lost 0 bases and J 3 bases, leaving 6 bases between the germline ends. In germline, CDR1 is SGDLS, CDR2 YYNGEE.

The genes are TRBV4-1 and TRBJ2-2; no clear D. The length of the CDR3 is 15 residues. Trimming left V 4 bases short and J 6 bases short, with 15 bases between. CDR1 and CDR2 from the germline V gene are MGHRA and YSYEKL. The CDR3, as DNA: TGCGCCAGCAGCCTTGGGGTCTTACCCCCCGGGGAGCTGTTTTTT. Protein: CASSLGVLPPGELFF.